These 12 T cell receptor beta chains came from one sample sequenced in a study of T cells in Graves' hyperthyroidism and ophthalmopathy. Amplification of TCR beta CDR3 regions was performed using RNA transcripts as template. HTBI primers drove first-round RT-PCR of the TCR CDR3. TCRdb independently ran MiXCR on the multiplex PCR reads; one entry per CDR3 protein. Of some 300,000 distinct CDR3 sequences listed, approximately 15% were seen once; the top ten hold around a third. Sequenced material: blood. Source of these receptors: a man aged 30 to 39 with Graves' hyperthyroidism.

There are many counts of this clonotype. The gene calls are TRBV12-3 or TRBV12-4 and TRBJ2-3; possibly TRBD1 or TRBD2 for D (5 bases each). Trimming cost V 6 bases and J 4 bases, with 14 bases left between them. The CDR3 is 14 residues long. This CDR3 is CASSRTRGADTQYF. Here the CDR3 DNA reads TGTGCCAGCAGCCGAACTAGAGGGGCAGATACGCAGTATTTT.

This clonotype was seen a handful of times. This chain connects TRBV7-2 to TRBJ1-1; D gene unclear. The V and J ends lost 3 bases and 0 bases respectively, with 8 bases between them. Germline assignment: CDR1 SGHTA and CDR2 FQGNSA. This CDR3 is built from 14 residues. The CDR3 protein is CASSLSVMNTEAFF. The CDR3 DNA sequence: TGTGCCAGCAGCTTGTCAGTTATGAACACTGAAGCTTTCTTT.

In its sample, this clonotype was seen a few times. The chain carries TRBV5-1 and TRBJ2-3, with D hard to call. This CDR3 has 14 amino acids. Looked up from germline, CDR1 is SGHRS and CDR2 is YFSETQ. The V and J ends lost 3 bases and 2 bases respectively, with 10 bases between them. The CDR3 bases are TGCGCCAGCAGCTATGAAACCACCACAGATACGCAGTATTTT. Translating it yields CASSYETTTDTQYF.

CDR3 loop: CATSDHSGTLMDTQYF. The CDR3 DNA is TGTGCCACCAGTGACCATTCCGGGACTCTTATGGATACGCAGTATTTT. The V gene is TRBV24-1, the J gene TRBJ2-3; D possibly corresponds to TRBD2 (6 bases). This CDR3 region has 16 residues. Germline lookup yields CDR1 KGHDR and CDR2 SFDVKD. Trimming removed 4 bases at V and 6 bases at J, with 19 bases between.

This clonotype has only one observation. The V call is TRBV2, the J call TRBJ2-5, with TRBD2 matching 16 bases. The CDR3 sequence is 16 residues long. The V gene end was trimmed by 8 bases and the J gene end by 4 bases; junction bases not matched to a gene: 7. In germline, CDR1 is SNHLY, CDR2 FYNNEI. The CDR3 sequence is CASGGLAGGPVETQYF. The CDR3 nucleotides are TGTGCCAGCGGGGGACTAGCGGGAGGGCCGGTAGAGACCCAGTACTTC.

The rearrangement links TRBV19 to TRBJ2-7; TRBD2 might be the D (6 bases). The CDR3 consists of 14 residues. In germline, CDR1 is LNHDA, CDR2 SQIVND (reference sequence). V dropped 8 bases and J dropped 3 bases, with 17 bases sitting between them. The CDR3 reads CASAPGGILYEQYF. The CDR3 bases are TGTGCCAGTGCCCCTGGGGGGATACTCTACGAGCAGTACTTC.

In its sample, this clonotype was seen many times. This chain joins TRBV2 and TRBJ1-5; unclear D gene. Deletions cut 6 bases from V and 0 bases from J, with 12 bases between. Germline V gene sequence: CDR1 SNHLY, CDR2 FYNNEI. The CDR3 runs 15 residues. CDR3 coding DNA: TGTGCCAGCAGCCCGAATAGGAATAGCAATCAGCCCCAGCATTTT. Translation: CASSPNRNSNQPQHF. The variable domain in full, with the rest retrieved from reference TRBV2 and TRBJ1-5, is EPEVTQTPSHQVTQMGQEVILRCVPISNHLYFYWYRQILGQKVEFLVSFYNNEISEKSEIFDDQFSVERPDGSNFTLKIRSTKLEDSAMYFCASSPNRNSNQPQHFGDGTRLSIL.

In its sample, this clonotype was seen many times. The chain combines TRBV5-1 with TRBJ2-3, with D possibly TRBD2 on 5 matching bases. V was trimmed by 0 bases and J by 7 bases, leaving 9 bases between them. This CDR3 spans 13 amino acids. CDR1 is SGHRS, CDR2 YFSETQ, per germline. This CDR3 is CASSLADLNTQYF. The CDR3 DNA is TGCGCCAGCAGCTTGGCGGACTTGAATACGCAGTATTTT.

This clonotype came up many times. The rearrangement links TRBV5-8 to TRBJ1-2; D unclear. Germline CDR1 reads SGHTS; CDR2 reads YDEGEE. CDR3 length equals 12 residues. The V gene lost 1 base and the J gene lost 2 bases, with 3 bases spanning the gap. CDR3 protein: CASSLRNYGYTF. The CDR3 DNA reads as TGTGCCAGCAGCTTGCGAAACTATGGCTACACCTTC.

This clonotype was counted only a few times. CDR3 nucleotides: TGCAGTGCGCCCCTCAGGGGGCTGACCGGGGAGCTGTTTTTT. Translated, it gives CSAPLRGLTGELFF. The rearrangement joins TRBV20-1 to TRBJ2-2; 8 bases align to TRBD1. Germline loops: CDR1 DFQATT, CDR2 SNEGSKA (reference sequence). V lost 6 bases to trimming and J lost 5 bases; unmatched junction nucleotides: 8. The CDR3 is 14 residues long.

The rearrangement links TRBV6-2 or TRBV6-3 to TRBJ2-2, with D hard to call. Trimming took 0 bases from V and 4 from J, leaving 6 bases between them. CDR1 and CDR2 from the germline V gene are MNHEY and SVGEGT. The CDR3 covers 14 residues. CDR3 amino acids: CASSYSMTTGELFF. The CDR3 DNA follows: TGTGCCAGCAGTTACTCTATGACCACCGGGGAGCTGTTTTTT.

A remark on this clonotype: Possible read error: a much larger clone is one base away. V and J are TRBV12-3 or TRBV12-4 and TRBJ1-1; TRBD1 aligns across 7 bases. CDR3 length: 15 amino acids. CDR3 bases: TGTGCCAGCAGCCAATGGACAGGAATGAACACTGAAGCTCTCTTT. Its protein product is CASSQWTGMNTEALF.